This T cell receptor beta chain was sequenced in a study of blood T cell repertoires in COVID-19. In the study overall: The origin of the acute and convalescent COVID-19 samples was the United States, Italy and Spain.

Looked up from germline, CDR1 is MNHEY and CDR2 is SMNVEV (reference sequence). The J segment lost 4 bases and the V segment lost 6 bases, leaving 5 bases of the junction unmatched. CDR3 length: 15 amino acids. Data came from immunoSEQ multiplex PCR; TCRdb stores just in-frame clones and leaves some out. The sample lists about 73,000 clones; approximately 80% were seen once. The V gene is TRBV27, the J gene TRBJ2-1; 11 positions agree with TRBD1. Source material: peripheral blood. This clonotype was obtained from an elderly man with active or convalescent COVID-19. The CDR3 sequence: CASRPGTGGYNEQFF. In DNA, the CDR3 is TGTGCCAGCAGGCCCGGGACAGGGGGTTACAATGAGCAGTTCTTC.